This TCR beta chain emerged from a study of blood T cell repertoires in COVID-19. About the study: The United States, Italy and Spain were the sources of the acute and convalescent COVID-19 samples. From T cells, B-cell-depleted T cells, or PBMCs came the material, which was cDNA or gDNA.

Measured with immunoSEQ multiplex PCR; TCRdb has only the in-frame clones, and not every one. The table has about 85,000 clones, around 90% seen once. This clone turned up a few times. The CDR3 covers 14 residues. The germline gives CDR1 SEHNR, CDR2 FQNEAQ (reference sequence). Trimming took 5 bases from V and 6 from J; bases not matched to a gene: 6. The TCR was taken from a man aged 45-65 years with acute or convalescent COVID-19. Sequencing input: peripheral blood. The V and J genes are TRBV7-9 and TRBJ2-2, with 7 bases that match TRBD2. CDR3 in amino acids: CASSGLAEAGELFF. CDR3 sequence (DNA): TGTGCCAGCAGCGGGCTAGCGGAGGCCGGGGAGCTGTTTTTT.